This is a list of T cell receptor beta chains from one sample in a study of post-analysis software for immune sequencing data. One entry per CDR3 protein results from TCRdb running MiXCR on the PCR reads. Seen here are roughly 620,000 distinct CDR3 sequences, about 40% observed once, and the top ten hold around 1.7%. Sequencing input: blood. Source of these receptors: a girl aged 10 to 17 with multiple sclerosis. CDR3s include the opening cysteine and the closing phenylalanine or tryptophan. The D gene is left open where the match is weak. Only part of the rows carry a size: once, few, many, or a class if the clone is expanded.

few TRBJ2-1 TRBV20-1 - TGCAGTGCTAGAGAGCCCCCTCGGTCTGAGCAGTTCTTC CSAREPPRSEQFF
- TRBJ2-1 TRBV7-9 - TGTGCCAGCAGCTTGGCGGGCGAAGGAAAGCAGTTCTTC CASSLAGEGKQFF
- TRBJ1-2 TRBV27 - TGTGCCAGCGGGACATCCAATAACTATGGTTACACCTTC CASGTSNNYGYTF
- TRBJ2-7 TRBV27 TRBD1 TGTGCCAGCAGTTTATCTGGGGACAGGGGGCACGAGCAGTACTTC CASSLSGDRGHEQYF
- TRBJ2-3 TRBV7-3 - TGTGCCAGCAGTCGCGAAGCAGATACGCAGTATTTT CASSREADTQYF
- TRBJ2-5 TRBV20-1 - TGCAGTGCTAGAAAGGGGGAAGAGACCCAGTACTTC CSARKGEETQYF
- TRBJ2-5 TRBV18 - TGTGCCAGCTCACCACGGAGTGAGCAAGAGACCCAGTACTTC CASSPRSEQETQYF
- TRBJ1-5 TRBV29-1 - TGCAGCGTGTTCATGGTTAGGTTTAATCAGCCCCAGCATTTT CSVFMVRFNQPQHF
- TRBJ2-4 TRBV20-1 TRBD2 TGCAGTGCCTACCCCCTGGCGGGGGGTAAAAACATTCAGTACTTC CSAYPLAGGKNIQYF
- TRBJ2-1 TRBV20-1 TRBD2 TGCAGTGCTAGAGCTAACATAGCGGGGAGGGCGGGGGGCAATGAGCAGTTCTTC CSARANIAGRAGGNEQFF
- TRBJ2-1 TRBV5-1 - TGCGCCAGCAGGGCTCGAAATGAGCAGTTCTTC CASRARNEQFF
- TRBJ2-1 TRBV12-3/TRBV12-4 - TGTGCCAGCAGTACAGGGCTTGAACAGTTCTTC CASSTGLEQFF
- TRBJ2-7 TRBV5-1 - TGCGCCAGCAGCTTGCAAACAGGCGATTCCTACGAGCAGTACTTC CASSLQTGDSYEQYF
few TRBJ1-1 TRBV29-1 - TGCAGCGCTGGACGGGAGAGCACTGAAGCTTTCTTT CSAGRESTEAFF
few TRBJ2-3 TRBV29-1 TRBD2 TGCAGCGTTTATCGCGGGGGGGCCGCAGATACGCAGTATTTT CSVYRGGAADTQYF
few TRBJ1-5 TRBV4-1 - TGCGCCAGCAGCCAAGATCCCGGGTCGAAGCAGCCCCAGCATTTT CASSQDPGSKQPQHF
- TRBJ1-5 TRBV5-6 - TGTGCCAGCAGCTTGATGGGGGGGCGCCTTGGGGGACAGCCCCAGCATTTT CASSLMGGRLGGQPQHF
- TRBJ2-1 TRBV29-1 TRBD2 TGCAGCGGGACCGGGACTAGCGGTCACAATGAGCAGTTCTTC CSGTGTSGHNEQFF
few TRBJ2-7 TRBV7-9 TRBD2 TGTGCCAGCAGCTTGTCGTCTAGCGGGAGTTACGAGCAGTACTTC CASSLSSSGSYEQYF
- TRBJ1-5 TRBV4-2 TRBD1 TGTGCCAGCAGCCAAGAACAGGACAGGGGCAATCAGCCCCAGCATTTT CASSQEQDRGNQPQHF
few TRBJ2-1 TRBV12-3/TRBV12-4 - TGTGCCAGCGCTGTCGGCAATGAGCAGTTCTTC CASAVGNEQFF
- TRBJ2-7 TRBV4-1 TRBD2 TGCGCCAGCAGCCCAACGACTAGCGGAACCTACGAGCAGTACTTC CASSPTTSGTYEQYF
- TRBJ1-2 TRBV7-3 TRBD1 TGTGCCAGCAGCTTACCCGGGACAGGGAATGGCTACACCTTC CASSLPGTGNGYTF
- TRBJ2-2 TRBV5-1 - TGCGCCAGCACCTGGCCCCTCTCCGGGGAGCTGTTTTTT CASTWPLSGELFF
few TRBJ2-1 TRBV12-3/TRBV12-4 - TGTGCCAGCAGCGCCGGGACATGGGGCAGCGATGAGCAGTTCTTC CASSAGTWGSDEQFF
few TRBJ2-5 TRBV20-1 - TGCAGTGCCGCCCCACGGGAGACCCAGTACTTC CSAAPRETQYF
- TRBJ1-5 TRBV5-1 - TGCGCCAGCAGCTTCTCGCAAGGGCAGCCCCAGCATTTT CASSFSQGQPQHF
few TRBJ2-5 TRBV12-3/TRBV12-4 - TGTGCCAGCAGTCAACCCACAGAAGGCCAAGAGACCCAGTACTTC CASSQPTEGQETQYF
- TRBJ2-7 TRBV4-1 - TGCGCCAGCAGCCAAGTGGGCCTCTACGAGCAGTACTTC CASSQVGLYEQYF
- TRBJ2-3 TRBV12-3/TRBV12-4 - TGTGCCAGCAGTTTTAGGGCAGGGGGGATAGATACGCAGTATTTT CASSFRAGGIDTQYF
- TRBJ2-6 TRBV12-3/TRBV12-4 - TGTGCCAGCAGTTTCCTAGTCTCTGGGGCCAACGTCCTGACTTTC CASSFLVSGANVLTF
- TRBJ1-1 TRBV5-1 - TGCGCCAGCAGCTTGGAAATAGGACGGCCGAACACTGAAGCTTTCTTT CASSLEIGRPNTEAFF
few TRBJ2-7 TRBV5-4 - TGTGCCAGCAGTTTCGGGCGGTGGAGCTCCTACGAGCAGTACTTC CASSFGRWSSYEQYF
- TRBJ2-1 TRBV25-1 TRBD2 TGTGCCAGCAGTGAAGTTCCAGCGGGGGGTACCAATGAGCAGTTCTTC CASSEVPAGGTNEQFF
- TRBJ2-4 TRBV6-2/TRBV6-3 TRBD1 TGTGCCAGCAGCCAGGACAGGGGGCAACTAAACATTCAGTACTTC CASSQDRGQLNIQYF
- TRBJ2-5 TRBV6-2/TRBV6-3 - TGTGCCAGCAGGGAACAGTGGGGACGGGAGACCCAGTACTTC CASREQWGRETQYF
- TRBJ2-5 TRBV7-6 TRBD1 TGTGCCAGCAGCGGACCTTCAGGGGGATTGGAGACCCAGTACTTC CASSGPSGGLETQYF
few TRBJ1-4 TRBV4-1 TRBD1 TGCGCCAGCAGCCGGGATGGGACAGGGAGGGAAAAACTGTTTTTT CASSRDGTGREKLFF
few TRBJ2-4 TRBV12-3/TRBV12-4 - TGTGCCAGCAGTTCCACAGCCCCCCTAACCAAAAACATTCAGTACTTC CASSSTAPLTKNIQYF
- TRBJ2-1 TRBV3-1 - TGTGCCAGCAGCCAAGAAACAGTGGAGCAGTTCTTC CASSQETVEQFF
few TRBJ1-2 TRBV12-3/TRBV12-4 - TGTGCCAGCAGGGACAGAGGATCGATCCATGGCTACACCTTC CASRDRGSIHGYTF
- TRBJ2-1 TRBV5-1 - TGCGCCAGCAGCTTGTTGGGGACCACCTACAATGAGCAGTTCTTC CASSLLGTTYNEQFF
- TRBJ2-7 TRBV5-1 - TGCGCCAGCAGCTTGGGACTCGGGACGGGAGACTCCTACGAGCAGTACTTC CASSLGLGTGDSYEQYF
- TRBJ1-1 TRBV5-1 TRBD1 TGCGCCAGCAGCTTGGACCTACCGGACAGGGGAGGAGCGGAAGCTTTCTTT CASSLDLPDRGGAEAFF